This T cell receptor beta chain was sequenced during a study of T cell changes during pregnancy in multiple sclerosis. Sequencing was performed with immunoSEQ multiplex PCR; in TCRdb, only in-frame clones are kept and a portion is missing. The sample lists approximately 92,000 clones, about 92% occurring once. This TCR was recovered from a female donor with multiple sclerosis, enrolled in a pregnancy study. Specimen: peripheral blood, collected in the first trimester of pregnancy.

The CDR3 nucleotides read TGTGCCAGCAGCCACCACAGGAACACTGAAGCTTTCTTT. Translated, it gives CASSHHRNTEAFF. V usage is TRBV14 and J usage is TRBJ1-1; D is ambiguous. This CDR3 contains 13 residues. The germline gives CDR1 SGHDN, CDR2 FVKESK. The V end lost 3 bases, the J end lost 1 base, and 6 bases lay between the germline ends.